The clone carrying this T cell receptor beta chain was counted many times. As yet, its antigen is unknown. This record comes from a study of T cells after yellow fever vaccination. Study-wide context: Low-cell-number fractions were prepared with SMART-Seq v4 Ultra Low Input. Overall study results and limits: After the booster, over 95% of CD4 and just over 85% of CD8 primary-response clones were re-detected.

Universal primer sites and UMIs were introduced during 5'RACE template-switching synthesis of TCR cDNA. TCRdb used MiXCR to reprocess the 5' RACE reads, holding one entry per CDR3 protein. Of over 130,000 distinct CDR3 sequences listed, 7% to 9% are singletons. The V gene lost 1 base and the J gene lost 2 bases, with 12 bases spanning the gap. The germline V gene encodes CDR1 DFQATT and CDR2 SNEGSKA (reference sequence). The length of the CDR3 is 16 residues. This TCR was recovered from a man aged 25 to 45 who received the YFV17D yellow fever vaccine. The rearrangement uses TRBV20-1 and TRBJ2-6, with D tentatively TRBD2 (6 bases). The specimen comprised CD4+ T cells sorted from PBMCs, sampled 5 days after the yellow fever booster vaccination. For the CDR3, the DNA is TGCAGTGCTAGAGTTACCTGGGGGGCTGGGGCCAACGTCCTGACTTTC. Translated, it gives CSARVTWGAGANVLTF.